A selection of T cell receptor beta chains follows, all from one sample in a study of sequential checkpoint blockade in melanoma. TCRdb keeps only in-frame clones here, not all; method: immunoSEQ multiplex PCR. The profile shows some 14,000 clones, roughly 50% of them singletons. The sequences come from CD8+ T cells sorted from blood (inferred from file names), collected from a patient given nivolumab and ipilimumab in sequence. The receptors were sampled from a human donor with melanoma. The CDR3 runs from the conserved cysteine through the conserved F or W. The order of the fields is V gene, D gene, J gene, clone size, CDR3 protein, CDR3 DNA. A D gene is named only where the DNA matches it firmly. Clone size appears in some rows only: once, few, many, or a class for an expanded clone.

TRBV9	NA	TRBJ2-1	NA	CASSVGEGGGYNEQFF	TGTGCCAGCAGCGTAGGGGAGGGAGGGGGCTACAATGAGCAGTTCTTC
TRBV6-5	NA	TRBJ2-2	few	CASSYSISANTGELFF	TGTGCCAGCAGTTACTCAATAAGCGCGAACACCGGGGAGCTGTTTTTT
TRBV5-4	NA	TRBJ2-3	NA	CASNNGLSGTDTQYF	TGTGCCAGCAACAACGGACTATCAGGGACAGATACGCAGTATTTT
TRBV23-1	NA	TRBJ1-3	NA	CATRARVKGGNTIYF	TGCGCCACCCGGGCCAGGGTAAAGGGTGGAAACACCATATATTTT
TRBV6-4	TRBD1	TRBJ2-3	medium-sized	CASSGTGGQDTQYF	TGTGCCAGCAGTGGGACAGGGGGCCAAGATACGCAGTATTTT
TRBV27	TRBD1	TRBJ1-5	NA	CASSFLGQGGIQPQHF	TGTGCCAGCAGTTTCTTGGGACAGGGAGGCATTCAGCCCCAGCATTTT
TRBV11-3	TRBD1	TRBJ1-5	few	CASSLDRGLNQPQHF	TGTGCCAGCAGCTTAGACAGGGGGCTGAATCAGCCCCAGCATTTT
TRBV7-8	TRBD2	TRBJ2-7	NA	CASSLGTSGDEQYF	TGTGCCAGCAGCCTCGGGACTAGCGGGGACGAGCAGTACTTC
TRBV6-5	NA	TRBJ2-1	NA	CASSYGGRHNEQFF	TGTGCCAGCAGTTACGGTGGGAGGCACAATGAGCAGTTCTTC
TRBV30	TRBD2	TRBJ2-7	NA	CAWSVSSGGPYEQYF	TGTGCCTGGAGTGTATCTAGCGGAGGGCCCTACGAGCAGTACTTC
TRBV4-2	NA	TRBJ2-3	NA	CASTSEQGQGTDTQYF	TGTGCCAGCACCTCAGAACAGGGTCAGGGGACAGATACGCAGTATTTT
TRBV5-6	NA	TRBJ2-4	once	CASSLAQQVQYF	TGTGCCAGCAGCTTGGCCCAGCAGGTTCAGTATTTC
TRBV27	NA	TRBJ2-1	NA	CASSLQGSYNEQFF	TGTGCCAGCAGTTTGCAGGGTTCCTACAATGAGCAGTTCTTC
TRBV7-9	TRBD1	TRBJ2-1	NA	CASSSRYGTGGDEQFF	TGTGCCAGCAGCTCCAGGTACGGGACAGGGGGCGATGAGCAGTTCTTC
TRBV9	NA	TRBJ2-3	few	CASSTLGARTDTQYF	TGTGCCAGCAGCACCCTAGGAGCCCGCACAGATACGCAGTATTTT
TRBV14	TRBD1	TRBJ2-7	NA	CASSHGTGPYEQYF	TGTGCCAGCAGCCACGGGACAGGCCCCTACGAGCAGTACTTC
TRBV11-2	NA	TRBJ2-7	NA	CASSLGGIYEQYF	TGTGCCAGCAGCTTAGGCGGCATCTACGAGCAGTACTTC
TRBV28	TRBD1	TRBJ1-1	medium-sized	CASSFDRGTSLNTEAFF	TGTGCCAGCAGTTTCGACAGGGGTACGTCCCTGAACACTGAAGCTTTCTTT
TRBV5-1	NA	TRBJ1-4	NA	CASSLMAGSEKLFF	TGCGCCAGCAGCTTGATGGCAGGGTCCGAAAAACTGTTTTTT
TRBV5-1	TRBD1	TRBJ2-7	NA	CASTETGDEQYF	TGCGCCAGCACCGAGACAGGGGACGAGCAGTACTTC
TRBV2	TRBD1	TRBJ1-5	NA	CASSDPGQHNQPQHF	TGTGCCAGCAGTGATCCGGGACAGCACAATCAGCCCCAGCATTTT
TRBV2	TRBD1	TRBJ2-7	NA	CASSPTSGTGTYEQYF	TGTGCCAGCAGTCCTACCTCCGGGACAGGGACCTACGAGCAGTACTTC
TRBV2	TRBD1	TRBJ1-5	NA	CASSVTGGGNQPQHF	TGTGCCAGCAGTGTAACAGGGGGCGGCAATCAGCCCCAGCATTTT
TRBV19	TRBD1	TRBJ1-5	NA	CASTEQGKSNQPQHF	TGTGCCAGTACTGAACAGGGGAAGAGCAATCAGCCCCAGCATTTT
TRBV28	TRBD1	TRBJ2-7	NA	CASSPIGTGDYEQYF	TGTGCCAGCAGTCCAATAGGGACAGGGGATTACGAGCAGTACTTC
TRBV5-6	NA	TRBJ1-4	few	CASSVTPGATNEKLFF	TGTGCCAGCAGCGTTACCCCAGGGGCAACTAATGAAAAACTGTTTTTT
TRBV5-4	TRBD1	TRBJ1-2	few	CASSQGQFTVRGYTF	TGTGCCAGCAGCCAGGGACAGTTTACGGTCCGTGGCTACACCTTC
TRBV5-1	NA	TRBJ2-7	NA	CASSFSSGSYEQYF	TGCGCCAGCAGCTTCTCCTCGGGGTCCTACGAGCAGTACTTC
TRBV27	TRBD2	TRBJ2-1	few	CASSFSGGDHYNEQFF	TGTGCCAGCAGTTTTAGCGGGGGCGACCACTACAATGAGCAGTTCTTC
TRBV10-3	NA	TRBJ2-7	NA	CAISLQDSLYEQYF	TGTGCCATCAGTCTACAAGACTCTCTCTACGAGCAGTACTTC
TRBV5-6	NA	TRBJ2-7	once	CASSLGASYEQYF	TGTGCCAGCAGCTTGGGCGCTTCCTACGAGCAGTACTTC
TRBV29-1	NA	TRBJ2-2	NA	CSVQIPNTGELFF	TGCAGCGTCCAGATACCGAACACCGGGGAGCTGTTTTTT
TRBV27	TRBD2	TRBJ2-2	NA	CASSSGGGTGELFF	TGTGCCAGCTCTAGCGGGGGTGGCACCGGGGAGCTGTTTTTT
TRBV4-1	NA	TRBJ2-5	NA	CASSHTGNQETQYF	TGCGCCAGCAGCCACACAGGGAACCAAGAGACCCAGTACTTC
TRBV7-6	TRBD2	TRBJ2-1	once	CASSQVAGGLRDGQFF	TGTGCCAGCAGCCAAGTAGCGGGAGGACTTCGGGATGGGCAGTTCTTC
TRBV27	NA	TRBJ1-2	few	CASSFFEGGYGYTF	TGTGCCAGCAGTTTCTTCGAGGGTGGCTATGGCTACACCTTC
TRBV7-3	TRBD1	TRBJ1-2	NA	CASSLTGTGSYGYTF	TGTGCCAGCAGCTTAACTGGGACAGGTTCCTATGGCTACACCTTC
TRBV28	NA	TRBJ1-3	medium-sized	CASSLPGAYGNTIYF	TGTGCCAGCAGTTTACCAGGGGCATATGGAAACACCATATATTTT
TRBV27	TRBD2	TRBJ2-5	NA	CASSLAGTSGYLYQETQYF	TGTGCCAGCAGTTTAGCCGGGACTAGCGGATATTTGTACCAAGAGACCCAGTACTTC
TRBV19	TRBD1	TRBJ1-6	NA	CASSTTGGAGSPLHF	TGTGCCAGTAGTACCACAGGGGGTGCGGGCTCACCCCTCCACTTT
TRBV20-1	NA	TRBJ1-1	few	CSASIGAEAFF	TGCAGTGCTAGTATAGGGGCGGAAGCTTTCTTT
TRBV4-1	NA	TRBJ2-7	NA	CASSQEGGQSYEQYF	TGTGCCAGCAGCCAAGAAGGCGGACAGTCCTACGAGCAGTACTTC
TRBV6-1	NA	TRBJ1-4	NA	CASRPSGDNEKLFF	TGTGCCAGCAGGCCATCGGGGGATAATGAAAAACTGTTTTTT
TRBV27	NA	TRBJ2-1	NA	CASRLDSGPYNEQFF	TGTGCCAGCAGGCTAGACAGTGGGCCCTACAATGAGCAGTTCTTC
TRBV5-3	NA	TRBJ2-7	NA	CASSLEGHYNEQYF	TGTGCCAGCAGCTTGGAGGGACACTACAACGAGCAGTACTTC
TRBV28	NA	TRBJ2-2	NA	CASSGGSTNTGELFF	TGTGCCAGCAGTGGGGGGAGTACGAACACCGGGGAGCTGTTTTTT
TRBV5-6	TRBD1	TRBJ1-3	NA	CASSFGTGVGNTIYF	TGTGCCAGCAGCTTCGGGACAGGGGTTGGAAACACCATATATTTT
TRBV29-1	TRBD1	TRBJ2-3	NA	CSRTGASTDTQYF	TGCAGCCGGACAGGGGCTAGCACAGATACGCAGTATTTT
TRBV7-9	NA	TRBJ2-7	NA	CASSFYGGNYEQYF	TGTGCCAGCAGCTTCTACGGGGGAAACTACGAGCAGTACTTC
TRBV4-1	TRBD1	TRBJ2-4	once	CASSQDSLGQGNKNIQYF	TGCGCCAGCAGCCAAGATAGCTTGGGACAGGGGAACAAAAACATTCAGTACTTC
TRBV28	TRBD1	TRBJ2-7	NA	CASSLTGGYEQYF	TGTGCCAGCAGTTTAACAGGGGGCTACGAGCAGTACTTC
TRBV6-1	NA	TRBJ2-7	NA	CASSLPWSSYEQYF	TGTGCCAGCAGTTTACCCTGGAGCTCCTACGAGCAGTACTTC
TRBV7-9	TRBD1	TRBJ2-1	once	CASSLGIGGVYSYNEQFF	TGTGCCAGCAGCTTAGGGATAGGGGGCGTCTACTCCTACAATGAGCAGTTCTTC
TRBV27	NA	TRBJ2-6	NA	CASTQGSSGANVLTF	TGTGCCAGCACCCAGGGGAGTTCTGGGGCCAACGTCCTGACTTTC
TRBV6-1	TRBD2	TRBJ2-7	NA	CASSPVAGDLYEQYF	TGTGCCAGCAGTCCGGTAGCGGGAGATCTCTACGAGCAGTACTTC
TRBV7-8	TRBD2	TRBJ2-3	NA	CASSLLAGADTQYF	TGTGCCAGCAGCCTTCTAGCGGGAGCCGATACGCAGTATTTT
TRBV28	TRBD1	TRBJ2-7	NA	CASSHGTGAYEQYF	TGTGCCAGCAGCCACGGAACAGGGGCCTACGAGCAGTACTTC
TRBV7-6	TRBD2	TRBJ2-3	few	CASSLQRGVRTDTQYF	TGTGCCAGCAGCCTCCAGCGGGGGGTCCGCACAGATACGCAGTATTTT